This is a list of T cell receptor beta chains from one sample in a study of identical twins. Using its own MiXCR run on the 5' RACE reads, TCRdb lists one record per CDR3 protein. Of approximately 890,000 distinct CDR3 sequences in the sample, 9% to 15% were seen once. These data were also reused for a study on yellow fever vaccine responses in identical twins.

The sequencing input was PBMCs. The receptors stem from a woman aged 18-35 years in good health. CDR3s include the opening cysteine and the closing phenylalanine or tryptophan. The D gene is left open where the match is weak. Clone size is not always given. Where it is, it says once, few, many or a class for expanded clones.

D gene	V gene	clone size	J gene	CDR3 DNA	CDR3 protein
-	TRBV15	-	TRBJ2-3	TGTGCCACCAGCTTGACCAGGGGGGGCACAGATACGCAGTATTTT	CATSLTRGGTDTQYF
-	TRBV12-3/TRBV12-4	once	TRBJ1-2	TGTGCCAGCAGCCGCCGGGAAGTTGACTATGGCTACACCTTC	CASSRREVDYGYTF
-	TRBV10-3	-	TRBJ2-3	TGTGCCATCAGTAACAGGGTGGTAGATACGCAGTATTTT	CAISNRVVDTQYF
-	TRBV12-3/TRBV12-4	few	TRBJ1-6	TGTGCCAGCAGTTTTCCGGGGGATAGTTCACCCCTCCACTTT	CASSFPGDSSPLHF
-	TRBV4-2	few	TRBJ2-7	TGTGCCAGCAGCCAAGAGGCCAGGACTACCTACGAGCAGTACTTC	CASSQEARTTYEQYF
-	TRBV27	few	TRBJ2-1	TGTGCCAGCAGTCTCCGGGCCAGGGGAACCTCTGAGCAGTTCTTC	CASSLRARGTSEQFF
-	TRBV4-1	few	TRBJ2-2	TGCGCCAGCAGCCAAAGACGGACGTCCGGGGAGCTGTTTTTT	CASSQRRTSGELFF
TRBD2	TRBV2	-	TRBJ2-2	TGTGCCAGCAGTGTAGGGGGACTAGCGGGAGCCTACACCGGGGAGCTGTTTTTT	CASSVGGLAGAYTGELFF
-	TRBV5-1	few	TRBJ2-5	TGCGCCAGCAGCGCCTCACAGGGTCTGGAGACCCAGTACTTC	CASSASQGLETQYF
TRBD2	TRBV11-3	-	TRBJ2-1	TGTGCCAGCAGCTTATTCGGGAGGGCCAATAATGAGCAGTTCTTC	CASSLFGRANNEQFF
-	TRBV19	few	TRBJ2-4	TGTGCCAGTAGTATAATAGTAAGTGGACTCAACATTCAGTACTTC	CASSIIVSGLNIQYF
TRBD2	TRBV25-1	few	TRBJ2-1	TGTGCCAGCAGTGTGCCCGGGAGCGGGAGTCAGTTCTTC	CASSVPGSGSQFF
TRBD2	TRBV5-1	many	TRBJ2-1	TGTGCCAGCAGCTTGGCGGGAGCGGCCAATGAGCAGTTCTTC	CASSLAGAANEQFF
-	TRBV9	-	TRBJ2-1	TGTGCCAGCAGCGTAGCAGGGACACCCAATGAGCAGTTCTTC	CASSVAGTPNEQFF
-	TRBV10-3	few	TRBJ1-4	TGTGCCATCCGGGGGGCCACTAATGAAAAACTGTTTTTT	CAIRGATNEKLFF
TRBD2	TRBV20-1	many	TRBJ2-1	TGCAGTGCTAGAGCCCGCGGGGGCTCCTACAATGAGCAGTTCTTC	CSARARGGSYNEQFF
TRBD2	TRBV5-1	-	TRBJ2-3	TGCGCCAGCAGCCCCCCCTCTAGCGGGGGCACAGATACGCAGTATTTT	CASSPPSSGGTDTQYF
-	TRBV5-1	many	TRBJ1-1	TGCGCCAGCAGCCCGGGACGGACGGGCGCTGAAGCTTTCTTT	CASSPGRTGAEAFF
TRBD2	TRBV12-3/TRBV12-4	-	TRBJ2-1	TGTGCCAGCAGGGGATTACTAGCGGGACACAATGAGCAGTTCTTC	CASRGLLAGHNEQFF
TRBD2	TRBV7-8	-	TRBJ2-1	TGTGCCAGCAGCCCGAGGACTAGCGGGATGGTTGTTGAGCAGTTCTTC	CASSPRTSGMVVEQFF
-	TRBV5-1	many	TRBJ2-2	TGTGCCAGCAGCCGGGGAAACACCGGGGAGCTGTTTTTT	CASSRGNTGELFF
-	TRBV19	-	TRBJ2-1	TGTGCCAGTAGTATCAGTAGCTCCTACAATGAGCAGTTCTTC	CASSISSSYNEQFF
TRBD2	TRBV7-6	-	TRBJ2-7	TGTGCCAGCAGCCCAGCCCTAGCGGGAGGCTACGAGCAGTACTTC	CASSPALAGGYEQYF
-	TRBV15	many	TRBJ2-7	TGTGCCACCTCCGGGACTCCGACCTACGAGCAGTACTTC	CATSGTPTYEQYF
-	TRBV10-3	many	TRBJ2-6	TGTGCCATCAGTGAGTCTAACGGCTTATCTGGGGCCAACGTCCTGACTTTC	CAISESNGLSGANVLTF
-	TRBV5-1	-	TRBJ1-1	TGCGCCAGCAGCCCAGGACAGACCATGAACACTGAAGCTTTCTTT	CASSPGQTMNTEAFF
-	TRBV10-2	-	TRBJ2-7	TGCGCCAGCGCCCCCCGCGGACAGATTTCCTACGAGCAGTACTTC	CASAPRGQISYEQYF
TRBD1	TRBV20-1	-	TRBJ1-1	TGCAGTGGAAAGACAGGGGTAACTGAAGCTTTCTTT	CSGKTGVTEAFF
-	TRBV7-8	-	TRBJ1-2	TGTGCCAGCAGCTTTGAAACAGGGAACTATGGCTACACCTTC	CASSFETGNYGYTF
-	TRBV24-1	-	TRBJ2-3	TGTGCCACCAGTGAGTCAGGGGCAGCAGATACGCAGTATTTT	CATSESGAADTQYF
-	TRBV28	-	TRBJ1-2	TGTGCCAGCAGTGCGAGCTCGACAGACGGCTATGGCTACACCTTC	CASSASSTDGYGYTF
-	TRBV20-1	few	TRBJ2-7	TGCAGTGCTAGAGCCAAGGGGCTACGGTACGAGCAGTACTTC	CSARAKGLRYEQYF
-	TRBV7-9	few	TRBJ1-5	TGTGCCAGCAGCGACGGACAGTCGGGCGTGGAGCCCCAGCATTTT	CASSDGQSGVEPQHF
TRBD2	TRBV28	few	TRBJ2-3	TGTGCCAGCAGTTTATGGGCGGCGGGAGGAACAGATACGCAGTATTTT	CASSLWAAGGTDTQYF
-	TRBV20-1	many	TRBJ2-1	TGCAGTGCTAGTAACTTCAATGAGCAGTTCTTC	CSASNFNEQFF
TRBD2	TRBV5-5	-	TRBJ2-3	TGTGCCAGCAGCTTGGAAGAGCGGGGGGCTTACACAGATACGCAGTATTTT	CASSLEERGAYTDTQYF
TRBD1	TRBV12-3/TRBV12-4	few	TRBJ2-4	TGTGCCAGCAGTTTCAATGTCAGGGGGCCCGAGCAACCTAAAAACATTCAGTACTTC	CASSFNVRGPEQPKNIQYF
TRBD2	TRBV4-1	-	TRBJ2-7	TGCGCCAGCAGCCAAGGGGGACTAGCGGGACTGGGAGAGCAGTACTTC	CASSQGGLAGLGEQYF
-	TRBV12-3/TRBV12-4	few	TRBJ1-6	TGTGCCAGCAGTTTAAGGGCAGATTCTTCACCCCTCCACTTT	CASSLRADSSPLHF
TRBD1	TRBV27	-	TRBJ2-5	TGTGCCAGCAGCCCTAGGGACAGGGGGACCCAAGAGACCCAGTACTTC	CASSPRDRGTQETQYF
-	TRBV7-2	-	TRBJ2-1	TGTGCCAGCAGCTTAGAAGGGTGGAGGCATGAGCAGTTCTTC	CASSLEGWRHEQFF
TRBD2	TRBV6-5	few	TRBJ2-1	TGTGCCAGCAGTTATGGGACTAGCGGGACCCAATCCTACAATGAGCAGTTCTTC	CASSYGTSGTQSYNEQFF
-	TRBV24-1	many	TRBJ2-2	TGTGCCACCAGTGGCGGAAACACCGGGGAGCTGTTTTTT	CATSGGNTGELFF
-	TRBV19	few	TRBJ1-5	TGTGCCACCTCGTGGGACTTCAATCAGCCCCAGCATTTT	CATSWDFNQPQHF